This T cell receptor (beta chain) was profiled in a study of T cells in tuberculosis. The method was immunoSEQ multiplex PCR; TCRdb's version includes in-frame clones alone and lacks a portion of them. This sample has about 36,000 clones; more than 85% occur once, and the top ten carry about 6.7%. Tuberculin skin test and IGRA determined adolescents' latent tuberculosis status at entry. The germline CDR1 and CDR2 sequences are MNHNS and SASEGT. With 4 bases clipped from V and 5 bases from J, the junction kept 0 bases outside the gene matches. The CDR3 is 12 residues long. The sample consisted of PBMCs. This TCR derives from a donor aged 10 to 29 with latent tuberculosis or without tuberculosis infection. The rearrangement links TRBV6-1 to TRBJ1-2; the match to TRBD1 covers 8 bases. CDR3 protein: CASSGTGYGYTF. In nucleotides, the CDR3 is TGTGCCAGCAGTGGGACAGGGTATGGCTACACCTTC.